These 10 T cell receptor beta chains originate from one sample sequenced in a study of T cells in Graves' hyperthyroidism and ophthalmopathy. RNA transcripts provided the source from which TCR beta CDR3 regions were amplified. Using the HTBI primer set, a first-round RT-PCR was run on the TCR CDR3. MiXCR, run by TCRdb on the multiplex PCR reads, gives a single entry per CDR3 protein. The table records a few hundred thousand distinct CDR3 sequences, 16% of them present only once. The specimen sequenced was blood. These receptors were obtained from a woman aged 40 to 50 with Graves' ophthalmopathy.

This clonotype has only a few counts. The CDR3: CASSRTTSGGVETQYF. Written as DNA, the CDR3 is TGTGCCAGCAGCCGCACGACTAGCGGGGGGGTGGAGACCCAGTACTTC. The V call is TRBV7-3, the J call TRBJ2-5; 14 nucleotides agree with TRBD2. Trimming at V came to 5 bases and at J to 5 bases, leaving 7 bases not matched to a gene. CDR3 size: 16 residues. Germline V lookup: CDR1 SGHTA, CDR2 FQGTGA. The entire variable domain, with the rest obtained from reference TRBV7-3 and TRBJ2-5, is as follows: GAGVSQTPSNKVTEKGKYVELRCDPISGHTALYWYRQSLGQGPEFLIYFQGTGAADDSGLPNDRFFAVRPEGSVSTLKIQRTERGDSAVYLCASSRTTSGGVETQYFGPGTRLLVL.

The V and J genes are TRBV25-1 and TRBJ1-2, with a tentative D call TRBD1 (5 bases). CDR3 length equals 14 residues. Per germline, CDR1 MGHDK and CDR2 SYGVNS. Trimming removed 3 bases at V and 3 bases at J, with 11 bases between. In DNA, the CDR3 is TGTGCCAGCAGTGATTGGGGGTTACACTATGGCTACACCTTC. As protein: CASSDWGLHYGYTF.

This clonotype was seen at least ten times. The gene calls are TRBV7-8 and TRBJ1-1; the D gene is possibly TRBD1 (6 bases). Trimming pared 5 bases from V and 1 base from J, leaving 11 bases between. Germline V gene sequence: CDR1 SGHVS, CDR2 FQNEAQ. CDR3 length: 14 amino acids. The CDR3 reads CASSEGGENTEAFF. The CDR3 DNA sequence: TGTGCCAGCAGCGAGGGGGGGGAGAACACTGAAGCTTTCTTT.

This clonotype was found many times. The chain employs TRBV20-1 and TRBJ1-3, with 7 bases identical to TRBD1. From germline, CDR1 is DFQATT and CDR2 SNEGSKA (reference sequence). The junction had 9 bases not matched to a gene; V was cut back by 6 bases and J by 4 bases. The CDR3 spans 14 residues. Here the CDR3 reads CSAVGGSGGNTIYF. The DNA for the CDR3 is TGCAGTGCCGTAGGGGGCTCGGGAGGAAACACCATATATTTT.

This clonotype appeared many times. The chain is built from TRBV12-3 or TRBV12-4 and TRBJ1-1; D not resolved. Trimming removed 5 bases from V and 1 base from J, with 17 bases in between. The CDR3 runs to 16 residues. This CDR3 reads CASSPGPGLWNTEAFF. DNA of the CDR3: TGTGCCAGCAGTCCAGGCCCCGGACTTTGGAACACTGAAGCTTTCTTT.

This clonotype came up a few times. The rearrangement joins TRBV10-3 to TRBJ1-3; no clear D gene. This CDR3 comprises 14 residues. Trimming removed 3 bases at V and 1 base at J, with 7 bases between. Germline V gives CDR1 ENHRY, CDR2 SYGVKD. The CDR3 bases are TGTGCCATCAGTGACTCTGATTCTGGAAACACCATATATTTT. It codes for CAISDSDSGNTIYF.

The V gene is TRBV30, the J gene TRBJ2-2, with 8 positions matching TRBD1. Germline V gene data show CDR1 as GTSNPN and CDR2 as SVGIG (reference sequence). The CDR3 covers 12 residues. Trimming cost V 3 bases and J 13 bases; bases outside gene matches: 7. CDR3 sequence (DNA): TGTGCCTGGAGGAACTCCGGGACAGGGCTGTTTTTT. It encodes CAWRNSGTGLFF.

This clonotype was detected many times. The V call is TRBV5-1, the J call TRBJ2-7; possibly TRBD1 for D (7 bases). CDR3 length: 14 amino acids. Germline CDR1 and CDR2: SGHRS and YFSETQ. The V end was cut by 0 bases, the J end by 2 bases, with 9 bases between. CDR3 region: CASSLGGTAYEQYF. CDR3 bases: TGCGCCAGCAGCTTGGGCGGGACAGCCTACGAGCAGTACTTC.

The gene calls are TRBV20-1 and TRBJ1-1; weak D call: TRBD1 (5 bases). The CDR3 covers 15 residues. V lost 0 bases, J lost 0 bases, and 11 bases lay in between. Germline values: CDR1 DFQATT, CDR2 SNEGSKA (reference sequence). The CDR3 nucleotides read TGCAGTGCTAGAGATAGGAGGGGCTTGAACACTGAAGCTTTCTTT. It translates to CSARDRRGLNTEAFF.

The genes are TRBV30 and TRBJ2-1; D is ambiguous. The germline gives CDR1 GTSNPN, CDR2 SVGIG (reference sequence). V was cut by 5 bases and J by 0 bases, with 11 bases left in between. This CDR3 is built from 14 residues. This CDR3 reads CAWAALSSYNEQFF. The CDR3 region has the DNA TGTGCCTGGGCGGCTCTGAGCTCCTACAATGAGCAGTTCTTC.